The 22 T cell receptor beta chains below all came from one sample that was sequenced in a study of cytomegalovirus exposure and HLA in healthy donors. Researchers ran the PCR with 60 Vbeta and 13 Jbeta primers. Sequenced by immunoSEQ multiplex PCR; TCRdb stores in-frame clones only, minus some. The sample has under 200,000 clones, over 60% seen once. Input material: PBMCs. These TCRs come from a man between 40 and 49 years old in good health and CMV-seronegative.

Notes on this clone: An end of the junction differs from the germline gene, which may be a read error. This chain connects TRBV7-9 to TRBJ2-2, with TRBD2 as a possible D gene (6 bases). This CDR3 is 15 amino acids long. CDR1 and CDR2 from the germline V gene are SEHNR and FQNEAQ (reference sequence). The CDR3 reads CSSSLATGDTGELFF. In DNA, the CDR3 is TGTTCCAGCAGCTTAGCGACGGGAGACACCGGGGAGCTGTTTTTT.

The chain uses TRBV23-1 and TRBJ2-2; no definite D call. TRBV23-1 is an open reading frame whose function is uncertain. The V end was cut by 3 bases, the J end by 5 bases, with 10 bases between. The CDR3 spans 14 residues. DNA for the CDR3: TGCGCCAGCAGTCACTCGTCCGGGACCGGGGAGCTGTTTTTT. Amino acids: CASSHSSGTGELFF.

This clone was found a few times. J is TRBJ2-1 and V is TRBV11-3; D perhaps matches TRBD2 (6 bases). The CDR3 consists of 14 residues. Germline CDR1 is SGHNT and CDR2 is YENEEA. V shed 4 bases and J shed 4 bases, with 11 bases lying between them. The CDR3 DNA sequence: TGTGCCAGCAGCTCGACGGGAGTGTACAATGAGCAGTTCTTC. Protein product: CASSSTGVYNEQFF.

The gene calls are TRBV7-3 and TRBJ1-1; 8 nucleotides match TRBD1. CDR1 SGHTA and CDR2 FQGTGA come from the germline V gene. This CDR3 has 14 residues. The junction had 3 bases not matched to a gene; V was cut back by 5 bases and J by 1 base. CDR3 coding DNA: TGTGCCAGCAGCGCCGACAGGGGGAACACTGAAGCTTTCTTT. It yields the protein CASSADRGNTEAFF.

J is TRBJ2-1 and V is TRBV5-4; D possibly corresponds to TRBD1 (6 bases). Germline loops: CDR1 SGHNT, CDR2 YYREEE (reference sequence). Deletions cut 0 bases from V and 9 bases from J, with 10 bases between. The CDR3 has 13 amino acids. The CDR3 loop reads CASSLAGVGEQFF. CDR3 bases: TGTGCCAGCAGCTTGGCAGGGGTTGGTGAGCAGTTCTTC. Variable domain in full (rest from reference TRBV5-4 and TRBJ2-1): ETGVTQSPTHLIKTRGQQVTLRCSSQSGHNTVSWYQQALGQGPQFIFQYYREEENGRGNFPPRFSGLQFPNYSSELNVNALELDDSALYLCASSLAGVGEQFFGPGTRLTVL.

The V and J genes are TRBV6-5 and TRBJ2-1; TRBD2 aligns across 11 bases. Germline V lookup: CDR1 MNHEY, CDR2 SVGAGI. The V segment lost 6 bases and the J segment 7 bases; nucleotides outside the gene matches: 8. This CDR3 has 15 residues. The CDR3 DNA follows: TGTGCCAGCAGCTGGGGACTAGCGGAGCCAAATGAGCAGTTCTTC. Translation gives CASSWGLAEPNEQFF.

The genes are TRBV5-4 and TRBJ2-7; 7 bases match TRBD1. The germline V gene encodes CDR1 SGHNT and CDR2 YYREEE (reference sequence). There are 13 residues in the CDR3. The trim removed 4 bases at V and 1 base at J, leaving 2 bases unmatched. The CDR3 nucleotides read TGTGCCAGCAGCATGGACAGGTCCTACGAGCAGTACTTC. Translation: CASSMDRSYEQYF.

Written as DNA, the CDR3 is TGTGCCAGCAGTTATGAGGTCGGCACTGAAGCTTTCTTT. Protein sequence: CASSYEVGTEAFF. V and J are TRBV6-5 and TRBJ1-1; D remains unclear. V was trimmed by 3 bases and J by 4 bases, leaving 9 bases between them. The length of the CDR3 is 13 residues. The germline gives CDR1 MNHEY, CDR2 SVGAGI.

CDR3 loop: CASKGTGLGEQYF. In DNA form, the CDR3 reads TGTGCCAGCAAGGGAACAGGGTTAGGCGAGCAGTACTTC. The rearrangement uses TRBV5-4 and TRBJ2-7; possibly TRBD1 for D (6 bases). Germline assignment: CDR1 SGHNT and CDR2 YYREEE (reference sequence). The CDR3 has 13 residues. V gave up 6 bases and J gave up 6 bases, with 16 bases separating them.

V usage is TRBV4-3 and J usage is TRBJ2-1; 7 bases are shared with TRBD2. The germline V gene has CDR1 LGHNA and CDR2 YSLEER. The CDR3 is made up of 14 amino acids. V dropped 2 bases and J dropped 6; count of bases not matched to a gene: 4. In nucleotides, the CDR3 is TGCGCCAGCAGCCAACTCCGGGGGGTCAATGAGCAGTTCTTC. Translation gives CASSQLRGVNEQFF.

The rearrangement links TRBV19 to TRBJ2-1, with D perhaps TRBD2 (5 bases). V lost 5 bases to trimming and J lost 4 bases, with 9 bases between them. The CDR3 totals 13 residues. Germline V gene sequence: CDR1 LNHDA, CDR2 SQIVND (reference sequence). CDR3 nucleotide sequence: TGTGCCAGTAGTCCCCGGGGTTACAATGAGCAGTTCTTC. Its protein product is CASSPRGYNEQFF.

CDR3 sequence: CASSYPGTGGTQETQYF. CDR3 DNA: TGTGCCAGCAGCTATCCCGGGACAGGGGGCACCCAAGAGACCCAGTACTTC. The chain uses TRBV11-3 and TRBJ2-5; 12 nucleotides match TRBD1. The CDR3 is 17 residues long. CDR1 is SGHNT and CDR2 is YENEEA in the germline V gene. V dropped 4 bases and J dropped 1; count of bases not matched to a gene: 7.

The rearrangement joins TRBV15 to TRBJ2-1; 14 bases are a match to TRBD2. This CDR3 spans 18 amino acids. CDR1 is LNHNV and CDR2 is YYDKDF in the germline V gene (reference sequence). V lost 1 base to trimming and J lost 8 bases; unmatched junction nucleotides: 10. CDR3 in amino acids: CATSRAGLAGAGAYEQFF. The CDR3 region has the DNA TGTGCCACCAGCAGAGCGGGACTAGCGGGGGCAGGAGCCTATGAGCAGTTCTTC.

Turning to this clone: Relative to the germline gene, one junction end is altered; a read error may explain this. This chain's CDR3 is CASSPGIF. CDR3 coding DNA: TGTGCCAGCAGCCCCGGGATCTTC. The V gene is TRBV11-2, the J gene TRBJ2-1, with a weak D call TRBD2 (5 bases). The CDR3 totals 8 residues. From germline, CDR1 is SGHAT and CDR2 FQNNGV.

This chain connects TRBV30 to TRBJ2-3; TRBD2 agrees at 10 bases. This CDR3 spans 14 amino acids. Per the germline V gene, CDR1 is GTSNPN and CDR2 is SVGIG (reference sequence). V was clipped by 7 bases and J by 4 bases; unmatched bases: 8. The CDR3 region is CASSGRAGSDTQYF. CDR3 nucleotides: TGTGCCTCGAGCGGGAGGGCCGGTTCAGATACGCAGTATTTT.

The chain employs TRBV4-1 and TRBJ2-7; D gene uncertain. Germline CDR1 reads MGHRA; CDR2 reads YSYEKL. Deletions cut 1 base from V and 0 bases from J, with 7 bases between. The length of the CDR3 is 14 residues. CDR3 protein: CASSQGSNSYEQYF. The CDR3 region has the DNA TGCGCCAGCAGCCAAGGTTCCAACTCCTACGAGCAGTACTTC.

In this sample, this clone turned up a few times. The rearrangement links TRBV19 to TRBJ2-3, with D possibly being TRBD2 (6 bases). Germline assignment: CDR1 LNHDA and CDR2 SQIVND (reference sequence). This CDR3 has 13 residues. V was shortened by 3 bases and J by 7 bases, with 11 bases between the two germline ends. The CDR3 protein is CASSIPGRNTQYF. CDR3 nucleotides: TGTGCCAGTAGTATCCCCGGGAGAAATACGCAGTATTTT.

This clone was seen a single time. The chain links TRBV30 to TRBJ1-6; no clear D gene. The germline V and J ends were trimmed by 1 base and 0 bases, with 13 bases remaining between them. Germline CDR1 is GTSNPN and CDR2 is SVGIG (reference sequence). CDR3 length: 17 amino acids. CDR3 sequence reads: CAWSGRVPSSYNSPLHF. In nucleotides, the CDR3 is TGTGCCTGGAGTGGACGGGTACCTAGCTCCTATAATTCACCCCTCCACTTT.

A word on this clone: The same CDR3 arises from other DNA sequences in this sample as well. V and J are TRBV7-2 and TRBJ2-7, with 9 bases matching TRBD1. The germline V gene has CDR1 SGHTA and CDR2 FQGNSA. V shed 3 bases, J shed 2 bases, and the junction held 2 bases outside the gene matches. This CDR3 contains 14 residues. CDR3 sequence: CASSLGQGAYEQYF. The CDR3 DNA follows: TGTGCCAGCAGCTTGGGACAGGGAGCCTACGAGCAGTACTTC.

About this clone itself: Germline and junction disagree at one end, which may indicate a read error. V is TRBV20-1 and J is TRBJ2-5; unclear D gene. Germline values: CDR1 DFQATT, CDR2 SNEGSKA (reference sequence). CDR3 length: 10 residues. The CDR3 loop reads CSLAQEAQYF. In nucleotides, the CDR3 is TGCAGTTTAGCCCAAGAGGCCCAGTACTTC.

The chain carries TRBV5-6 and TRBJ2-1, with 9 bases fitting TRBD1. Germline assignment: CDR1 SGHDT and CDR2 YYEEEE. V shed 6 bases, J shed 9 bases, and the junction held 7 bases outside the gene matches. There are 13 residues in the CDR3. DNA of the CDR3: TGTGCCAGCACCGTTGACAGGGGGTCTGAGCAGTTCTTC. Its translation is CASTVDRGSEQFF.

The V gene is TRBV5-6, the J gene TRBJ2-3; D may be TRBD2 (6 bases). There are 16 residues in the CDR3. The germline V gene has CDR1 SGHDT and CDR2 YYEEEE. The V end lost 4 bases, the J end lost 2 bases, and 17 bases lay between the germline ends. CDR3 region: CASSDYGGGSTDTQYF. The CDR3 DNA reads as TGTGCCAGCAGCGACTACGGTGGGGGGTCCACAGATACGCAGTATTTT.